This TCR beta chain is from a study of blood T cell repertoires in COVID-19. Across the whole study: Acute and convalescent COVID-19 specimens originated in the United States, Italy and Spain. T cells, B-cell-depleted T cells, or PBMCs supplied cDNA or gDNA.

The CDR3 length is 15 residues. CDR1 is LGHDT, CDR2 YNNKEL, per germline (reference sequence). V was cut by 5 bases and J by 1 base, with 13 bases left in between. Source study methods: Nucleated cell counts were estimated from reference gene primer amplification. The table came from immunoSEQ multiplex PCR; TCRdb's copy has only in-frame clones and leaves some out. For V, J and clone size, that table is used; D and trimming come from the DNA. This sample has about 210,000 clones, with 80% found just once. This sequence was found in a human donor in a cohort sampled during active COVID-19. The chain joins TRBV3-1 (or the pseudogene TRBV3-2) to TRBJ2-3; D perhaps matches TRBD2 (5 bases). The material sequenced was peripheral blood. CDR3 in DNA: TGTGCCAGCAGCTGGCGGGCGGAGGGCACAGATACGCAGTATTTT. Translating gives CASSWRAEGTDTQYF.